Listed below are T cell receptor beta chains from one sample, sequenced in a study of CD4 and CD8 cells across lung adenocarcinoma regions. TCRdb itself ran the PCR reads through MiXCR, one entry per CDR3 protein. The sample has about 12,000 distinct CDR3 sequences; around 61% are singletons. The sample taken for sequencing was CD8+ T cells from the margin of a lung tumor. These receptor sequences come from a female donor with lung adenocarcinoma. The CD4 and CD8 labels of this study may be unreliable. Both conserved end residues are part of each CDR3. The D gene is left open where the match is weak. Clone sizes are given selectively: once, few, many, or a class where the clone is expanded.

-	few	TRBV11-2	TRBJ2-3	TGTGCCAGCAGCTTAGTGCTTCTTGTGGCAGAGAGAGATACGCAGTATTTT	CASSLVLLVAERDTQYF
-	few	TRBV6-1	TRBJ2-1	TGTGCCAGCAGTGCGCGGGGCTCCTACAATGAGCAGTTCTTC	CASSARGSYNEQFF
-	-	TRBV6-1	TRBJ2-6	TGTGCCAGCGGCTTTACTTGGTCCTACGTGCTGTCTTTC	CASGFTWSYVLSF
TRBD1	-	TRBV6-1	TRBJ1-5	TGTGCCAGCAGCAGGGGGGGCAAGGGTCAGCCCCAGCATTTT	CASSRGGKGQPQHF
-	-	TRBV27	TRBJ2-4	TGTGCCAGGGGGCTGTGGGCGACAAACATTCAGTACTTT	CARGLWATNIQYF
-	-	TRBV30	TRBJ2-7	TGTGCCTGGAGGGGGTCCTACGAGCAGTACTTC	CAWRGSYEQYF
-	-	TRBV12-3/TRBV12-4	TRBJ2-1	TGTGCCAGCAGTCTTCAGGGGGGTGGAACGAATGAGCAGTTCTTC	CASSLQGGGTNEQFF
-	-	TRBV27	TRBJ2-4	TGTGCCACGAGGTTAAACGCTAAAAACACGCAGTATTTC	CATRLNAKNTQYF
-	-	TRBV5-6	TRBJ2-5	TGTGCCAGCAGCTTGGTCCTAGCGAGGGAGACCCAGTACTTC	CASSLVLARETQYF
TRBD1	medium-sized	TRBV6-5	TRBJ2-3	TGTGCCAGCAGTTTTGGACAGGGCGGGGCAGATACGCAGTATTTT	CASSFGQGGADTQYF
-	-	TRBV5-1	TRBJ1-6	TGCGCCAGCAGACTAAGTCCACAGGCCCCTAATTCACCCCTCCACTTT	CASRLSPQAPNSPLHF
-	-	TRBV11-2	TRBJ2-5	TGTGCCAGCAGCTTAGTTTATTCAGGTGCAGAGACCCAGTACTTC	CASSLVYSGAETQYF
-	-	TRBV6-8	TRBJ2-4	TGTGCCGGCTCGGCGGAGAGAGCCGGAAACACGCAGTACTTC	CAGSAERAGNTQYF
-	-	TRBV27	TRBJ2-3	TGTGCGGGCAGTTTGGGCGGGTTCACAGATACGCAGTACTTT	CAGSLGGFTDTQYF
TRBD2	many	TRBV3-1	TRBJ2-5	TGTGCCAGCAGCCTCCCGGGACTAGGTAGGGAGACCCAGTACTTC	CASSLPGLGRETQYF
-	-	TRBV10-1	TRBJ2-3	TGCGCCAGCAGTGATAAGGGCGTGGGGGCCACAGATACGCAGTATTTC	CASSDKGVGATDTQYF
TRBD2	-	TRBV6-1	TRBJ2-3	TGTGCCAGCAGACTGGGAGGGAGTAGCACAGATACGCAGTATTTT	CASRLGGSSTDTQYF
-	-	TRBV27	TRBJ1-1	TGTGCCAGCAGTGCAGAGCGTGACACTGAAGCTTTCTTT	CASSAERDTEAFF
-	many	TRBV6-1	TRBJ1-1	TGTGCCAGCGGTGAGATGACAGCCATGAACACTGAAGCTTTCTTT	CASGEMTAMNTEAFF
-	-	TRBV11-2	TRBJ2-5	TGTGCCAGCAGCACGAATAGTCTTACGGAGACCCAGTACTTC	CASSTNSLTETQYF
TRBD1	many	TRBV6-5	TRBJ2-3	TGTGCCAGCAGTTCGATTATTCCGACAGGGATGGGCACAGATACGCAGTATTTT	CASSSIIPTGMGTDTQYF
-	few	TRBV6-1	TRBJ1-2	TGTGCCAGCGAGGGCAGGCAAAGGCAAGGCTACACCTTC	CASEGRQRQGYTF
-	-	TRBV10-2	TRBJ2-5	TGCGCCAGCAGTGAAGGGCGGGATGCCTACAATGAGCAGTACTTC	CASSEGRDAYNEQYF
-	once	TRBV4-1	TRBJ2-5	TGCGCCAGGGGGCAAGTAAGCCGGGACACAGATACCCAGTACTTT	CARGQVSRDTDTQYF
TRBD1	-	TRBV6-1	TRBJ1-1	TGTGCCAGCTTTACGCCGGGACAGGGCACTGAAGCTTTCTTT	CASFTPGQGTEAFF
-	-	TRBV30	TRBJ2-7	TGTGCCAGGACTACACAGGGGAAATTGGGGGAGCAGTACTTC	CARTTQGKLGEQYF
-	-	TRBV10-3	TRBJ2-4	TGTGCCGTCGGCTCGGGCGTCTGCGTCAAAAACACTCAGTACTTT	CAVGSGVCVKNTQYF
TRBD2	-	TRBV27	TRBJ2-5	TGTGCCAGCAGCCCGGGACTAGTAAATCGACAAGAGACCCAGTACTTC	CASSPGLVNRQETQYF
TRBD2	once	TRBV10-1	TRBJ2-4	TGCGCCAGCAGTGATACGAGGCGGGGGGCCACAGATATTCAGTACTTT	CASSDTRRGATDIQYF
TRBD1	-	TRBV5-3	TRBJ2-5	TGTGCCAGAACACTCCGGGACAGGGTCTACCAAGAGACCCAGTACTTC	CARTLRDRVYQETQYF
TRBD2	-	TRBV6-1	TRBJ2-4	TGTGCCAGCAGTCCGGGCGGGGGGGGACCAAACACGCAGTACTTT	CASSPGGGGPNTQYF
-	few	TRBV11-2	TRBJ2-5	TGTGCCAGCAGCTTCGCAGCAGGGGTAGAGACCCAGTACTTC	CASSFAAGVETQYF
-	-	TRBV25-1	TRBJ2-7	TGTGCCAGCAGGGACTACTACGAGCAGTACTTC	CASRDYYEQYF
TRBD2	-	TRBV7-9	TRBJ2-5	TGTGCCAGCAGCTTAGATTCCGCTAGCGGGCAAGAGACCCAGTACTTC	CASSLDSASGQETQYF
-	-	TRBV25-1	TRBJ2-1	TGTGCCAGCAGTGATATGGGGCCTTCCCGCCTCAATGAGCAGTTCTTC	CASSDMGPSRLNEQFF
-	-	TRBV7-6	TRBJ2-5	TGTGCCAGCAGCTTCGGCAGACAAGAGACCCAGTACTTC	CASSFGRQETQYF
TRBD1	-	TRBV6-1	TRBJ1-6	TGTGCCAGCAGGACCGGGACAGGGGAATATTCACCCCTCCACTTT	CASRTGTGEYSPLHF
-	-	TRBV6-5	TRBJ2-5	TGTGCCAGCAGTTACGGAGGGATGGGGGAGACCCAGTACTTC	CASSYGGMGETQYF
-	-	TRBV6-4	TRBJ2-3	TGTGCCAGCGGCTCGGGGTCCGGGGCAACAGACACGCAGTATTTC	CASGSGSGATDTQYF
-	few	TRBV6-1	TRBJ1-2	TGTGCCAGCAGTCGGGGGGAGGTCTATGGCTACACCTTC	CASSRGEVYGYTF
-	many	TRBV27	TRBJ1-1	TGTGCCAGCAGTCCCGGGCCGGGGAGGGCTTTCTTT	CASSPGPGRAFF
-	few	TRBV6-1	TRBJ1-1	TGTGCCAGCAGTAGACAGTTGAACACTGAAGCTTTCTTT	CASSRQLNTEAFF
-	many	TRBV4-1	TRBJ2-6	TGCGCCAGCAGCCAAGGGGGACTCGGTTCTGGGGCCAACGTCCTGACTTTC	CASSQGGLGSGANVLTF
-	few	TRBV30	TRBJ1-3	TGTGCCGGAACCCGAACGGACTCTGGAAACACCATATATTTT	CAGTRTDSGNTIYF
-	many	TRBV6-1	TRBJ1-5	TGTGCCAGCAAAGGGTCCGGCGGTTATAGCAATCAGCCCCAGCATTTT	CASKGSGGYSNQPQHF
-	-	TRBV7-2	TRBJ2-7	TGTGCCAGCAGCTTCTTCCGGACAGACTCCTACGAGCAGTACTTC	CASSFFRTDSYEQYF
-	-	TRBV6-1	TRBJ2-7	TGTGCCAGCAGTGAACCAGGGGGGGGTCGATCCTACGAGCAGTACTTC	CASSEPGGGRSYEQYF
-	few	TRBV27	TRBJ2-4	TGTGCCAGGGGGCAGCAAGGCAAAAACACGCAGTACTTC	CARGQQGKNTQYF
-	many	TRBV7-2	TRBJ2-1	TGTGCCAGCAGCTTTGGCAGGGGCAAGTTCTTC	CASSFGRGKFF
TRBD1	-	TRBV6-1	TRBJ2-3	TGTGCCAGCGACACAGGGGGTGACACCGATACGCAGTATTTT	CASDTGGDTDTQYF
-	-	TRBV27	TRBJ2-3	TGTGCCAGCAGACCAGCGTCAGATACGCAGTATTTT	CASRPASDTQYF
-	-	TRBV6-5	TRBJ1-2	TGTGCCAGCAGTTCCTCTGGGGTGGGTCGTAAAAATAACTATGGCTACACCTTC	CASSSSGVGRKNNYGYTF
TRBD1	many	TRBV28	TRBJ1-2	TGTGCCAGCACTTTCCAGGGGGGGTATGGCTACACCTTC	CASTFQGGYGYTF
-	-	TRBV10-1	TRBJ2-7	TGCGCCAGCAGGGGGCACGGCGGCGGGGACCAAGATACGCAGTACTTC	CASRGHGGGDQDTQYF